Listed below are T cell receptor beta chains from one sample, sequenced in a study of T cell responses to AZD1222 COVID-19 vaccine. Some clones are missing from TCRdb's copy, which holds only in-frame ones; the method was immunoSEQ multiplex PCR. The profile shows about 50,000 clones, roughly 80% of them singletons. This specimen consisted of peripheral blood, obtained on day 0 of AZD1222 vaccination. These receptors all stem from an adult in good health. Both conserved end residues are part of each CDR3. Each record gives: CDR3 DNA, CDR3 protein, clone size, D gene, V gene, J gene. A D gene is named only where the DNA matches it firmly. For some rows the clone size is stated as once, few or many, or as a class when expanded; others skip it.

TGTGCCAGCAGTGCCCCGGGAGGGCGGAGCACAGATACGCAGTATTTT,CASSAPGGRSTDTQYF,-,TRBD2,TRBV28,TRBJ2-3
TGTGCCAGCAGTAACGGCCTAGCGGGGGCAGATACGCAGTATTTT,CASSNGLAGADTQYF,few,TRBD2,TRBV2,TRBJ2-3
TGCGCCAGCAGCCCGACTCAAGCGGCCCCATACAATGAGCAGTTCTTC,CASSPTQAAPYNEQFF,-,-,TRBV5-1,TRBJ2-1
TGTGCCAGTAGTAAGCCTAGCGGGAGAGATGAGCAGTTCTTC,CASSKPSGRDEQFF,-,TRBD2,TRBV19,TRBJ2-1
TGTGCCAGCAGCCAAGACTTGATCGATCCCCACGAGCAGTACTTC,CASSQDLIDPHEQYF,-,-,TRBV3-1/TRBV3-2,TRBJ2-7
TGTGCCAGCAGACACCGGGACAGCACTGAAGCTTTCTTT,CASRHRDSTEAFF,-,TRBD1,TRBV7-2,TRBJ1-1
TGTGCCAGCAAGACAGGATTGAACACTGAAGCTTTCTTT,CASKTGLNTEAFF,-,-,TRBV11-2,TRBJ1-1
TGTGCCAGCACTCCGATCCCCATCGGTCGAGCTTTCTTT,CASTPIPIGRAFF,-,-,TRBV28,TRBJ1-1
TGTGCCAGCAGCCTCTTGGCTAGGGAGGAGCAGTTCTTC,CASSLLAREEQFF,-,-,TRBV13,TRBJ2-1
TGCGCCAGCAGCTTGGTGGGACAGAGCACAGATACGCAGTATTTT,CASSLVGQSTDTQYF,-,TRBD1,TRBV5-1,TRBJ2-3
TGTGCCAGTAGTTGGGGAAGCGCAGATACGCAGTATTTT,CASSWGSADTQYF,once,-,TRBV19,TRBJ2-3
TGTGCCAGCAGCTTAACCACTAGCGGGAGGGGTGAGCAGTTCTTC,CASSLTTSGRGEQFF,-,TRBD2,TRBV7-3,TRBJ2-1
TGTGCCAGCAGCTGGGACCAGAGCACAGATACGCAGTATTTT,CASSWDQSTDTQYF,once,-,TRBV5-4,TRBJ2-3
TGTGCCAGCAGCTTGGGAGGTGGGAGCAACAATGAGCAGTTCTTC,CASSLGGGSNNEQFF,few,-,TRBV5-4,TRBJ2-1
TGTGCCAGCAGCGCCTCCGGGACTAGCGGGCTAGCTGGAGAGACCCAGTACTTC,CASSASGTSGLAGETQYF,-,TRBD2,TRBV7-3,TRBJ2-5
TGCAGTGCTAGTACGACAGGGGGGCAAGCTGGAAACACCATATATTTT,CSASTTGGQAGNTIYF,-,TRBD1,TRBV20-1,TRBJ1-3
TGTGCCAGCAGTGAAGTACTGGCGGGGGGCTACACCTTC,CASSEVLAGGYTF,-,-,TRBV6-1,TRBJ1-2
TGTGCCAGTACCCCCGACAGGGGCCCCAATCAGCCCCAGCATTTT,CASTPDRGPNQPQHF,once,TRBD1,TRBV19,TRBJ1-5
TGCAGCGTTGAAACCGGGACAGTGGATGAAAAACTGTTTTTT,CSVETGTVDEKLFF,-,TRBD1,TRBV29-1,TRBJ1-4
TGTGCCAGCAGCCCATGGTCGGGAGTTCTAGAGACCCAGTACTTC,CASSPWSGVLETQYF,-,-,TRBV7-9,TRBJ2-5
TGTGCCATCAGTGGCGTGCGGGAGGGAAATGAGCAGTTCTTC,CAISGVREGNEQFF,-,TRBD2,TRBV10-3,TRBJ2-1
TGTGCCAGCAGGACAGGGGCAAACACTGAAGCTTTCTTT,CASRTGANTEAFF,-,TRBD1,TRBV6-5,TRBJ1-1
TGTGCCAGCAGTTCCCTAGCGGGCTTTGGCGAGCAGTACTTC,CASSSLAGFGEQYF,-,TRBD2,TRBV6-2/TRBV6-3,TRBJ2-7
TGCGCCAGCAGCGAATCCGGGACAGGGGGAAGCTACACCTTC,CASSESGTGGSYTF,-,TRBD1,TRBV5-1,TRBJ1-2
TGTGCCAGTAGTCCATCCACGTTGGGCCGGACAGATACGCAGTATTTT,CASSPSTLGRTDTQYF,-,-,TRBV19,TRBJ2-3
TGTGCCAGCAGTAACAGGATCCTTGAGGAGCAGTACTTC,CASSNRILEEQYF,-,-,TRBV28,TRBJ2-7
TGTGCCAGCAGCGCAGACGTAGGCTCCTATAATTCACCCCTCCACTTT,CASSADVGSYNSPLHF,-,-,TRBV5-6,TRBJ1-6
TGTGCCACAAGTCCGGGGCGCACTGAAGCTTTCTTT,CATSPGRTEAFF,-,-,TRBV19,TRBJ1-1
TGTGCCAGCAGTGACTCATATAGCAATCAGCCCCAGCATTTT,CASSDSYSNQPQHF,few,-,TRBV6-4,TRBJ1-5
TGTGGGACTACGGGGGGTTGGAATGAGCAGTTCTTC,CGTTGGWNEQFF,-,TRBD2,TRBV28,TRBJ2-1
TGTGCCAGCAGTTTGGGACAGGCAATTAATTCACCCCTCCACTTT,CASSLGQAINSPLHF,once,TRBD1,TRBV5-4,TRBJ1-6
TGTGCCAGCAGCTTGATGTACACCGGGGAGCTGTTTTTT,CASSLMYTGELFF,-,-,TRBV11-2,TRBJ2-2
TGTGCCAGCAGCCAGCTGGGGGGGAGGCAGCCCCAGCATTTT,CASSQLGGRQPQHF,once,-,TRBV7-8,TRBJ1-5
TGCGCCAGCAGCGGTACTAGCGAGAGCGAGCAGTACTTC,CASSGTSESEQYF,-,TRBD2,TRBV5-1,TRBJ2-7
TGCGCCAGCAGCTTAGACAGGGTTCGGGGCGAGCAGTACTTC,CASSLDRVRGEQYF,few,TRBD1,TRBV5-1,TRBJ2-7
TGTGCCAGCAGACACACCACAGAGAACACTGAAGCTTTCTTT,CASRHTTENTEAFF,-,-,TRBV7-9,TRBJ1-1
TGTGCCAGCAGCCTCAGGGGCCCTGGCACCGGGGAGCTGTTTTTT,CASSLRGPGTGELFF,-,-,TRBV7-8,TRBJ2-2
TGTGCCAGCAGCCCCACCGGACTAGCGGGAACCGGGGAGCCGTTTTTT,CASSPTGLAGTGEPFF,-,TRBD2,TRBV3-1/TRBV3-2,TRBJ2-2
TGTGCCAGCAGCCGGGTATCGGGAGGTGGGACCGGGGAGCTGTTTTTT,CASSRVSGGGTGELFF,few,TRBD2,TRBV5-6,TRBJ2-2
TGTGCCAGCAGCTTACTGGGACTAGCGGGAGGCTACGAGCAGTACTTC,CASSLLGLAGGYEQYF,-,TRBD2,TRBV7-2,TRBJ2-7
TGTGCCAGCAGTTTCCAGGGGCCGGGTGAAAAACTGTTTTTT,CASSFQGPGEKLFF,few,-,TRBV27,TRBJ1-4
TGCGCCAGCAGCTTGAAGGGGCAGGGTTACTCCTATAATTCACCCCTCCACTTT,CASSLKGQGYSYNSPLHF,once,-,TRBV5-1,TRBJ1-6
TGTGCCACCAGCAGAGGACAGGGAGAAGCTTTCTTT,CATSRGQGEAFF,once,TRBD1,TRBV15,TRBJ1-1
TGTGCCAGCAGTGCCCCCCCGGGGCCGAACACCGGGGAGCTGTTTTTT,CASSAPPGPNTGELFF,-,-,TRBV6-1,TRBJ2-2
TGTGCCAGCAGCTTGGGACCCAGGGCGGTTCAACAGCCCCAGCATTTT,CASSLGPRAVQQPQHF,-,-,TRBV5-6,TRBJ1-5
TGTGCCAGCAGTTCCGGGACAGGTGTCTCACCCCTCCACTTT,CASSSGTGVSPLHF,-,TRBD1,TRBV6-5,TRBJ1-6
TGTGCCAGCAGTTTGGGCAGGGGGATTAAGCCCCAGCATTTT,CASSLGRGIKPQHF,-,TRBD1,TRBV28,TRBJ1-5
TGTGCCAGCAGCCCCGGGGGGAGCGGGAGGCGGGATGAGCAGTTCTTC,CASSPGGSGRRDEQFF,-,TRBD2,TRBV5-6,TRBJ2-1
TGTGCCAGCAGTTTAGCAGGGGGCACAGGCTACACCTTC,CASSLAGGTGYTF,few,TRBD1,TRBV12-3/TRBV12-4,TRBJ1-2
TGTGCCAGCAGCTTAGATCCAGGGGCCTATAATTCACCCCTCCACTTT,CASSLDPGAYNSPLHF,-,-,TRBV7-6,TRBJ1-6
TGTGCCAGCAGTTTATTAGGGGAAGCCCTATACAATGAGCAGTTCTTC,CASSLLGEALYNEQFF,-,-,TRBV27,TRBJ2-1
TGTGCCAGTAGACTGGGACTCCAAGGGGTGAATGAGCAGTTCTTC,CASRLGLQGVNEQFF,few,-,TRBV6-6,TRBJ2-1
TGTGCCAGCAGTGAAGATCCCTGGAGAGAGACCCAGTACTTC,CASSEDPWRETQYF,-,-,TRBV2,TRBJ2-5
TGTGCCAGCAGCCGGGACAGAAACACCGGGGAGCTGTTTTTT,CASSRDRNTGELFF,-,TRBD1,TRBV11-2,TRBJ2-2
TGTGCCAGCAGCTCCTTTCTGGGGTACGAGCAGTTCTTC,CASSSFLGYEQFF,-,-,TRBV7-3,TRBJ2-1
TGTGCCAGCAGCGATTCCAGGGTGGCCAAAAACATTCAGTACTTC,CASSDSRVAKNIQYF,-,-,TRBV5-5,TRBJ2-4
TGTGCCTGGACGGAACGCGGGTCCCTAGCGGGGGGGGGTCGGGAGCAGTTCTTC,CAWTERGSLAGGGREQFF,-,TRBD2,TRBV30,TRBJ2-1
TGTGCCAGCTCCACGACAGGGGGACAGCCCCAGCATTTT,CASSTTGGQPQHF,-,TRBD1,TRBV6-5,TRBJ1-5
TGTGCCAGCAGTCCTCAAATCCGAGTAGAAAAACTGTTTTTT,CASSPQIRVEKLFF,-,-,TRBV6-5,TRBJ1-4